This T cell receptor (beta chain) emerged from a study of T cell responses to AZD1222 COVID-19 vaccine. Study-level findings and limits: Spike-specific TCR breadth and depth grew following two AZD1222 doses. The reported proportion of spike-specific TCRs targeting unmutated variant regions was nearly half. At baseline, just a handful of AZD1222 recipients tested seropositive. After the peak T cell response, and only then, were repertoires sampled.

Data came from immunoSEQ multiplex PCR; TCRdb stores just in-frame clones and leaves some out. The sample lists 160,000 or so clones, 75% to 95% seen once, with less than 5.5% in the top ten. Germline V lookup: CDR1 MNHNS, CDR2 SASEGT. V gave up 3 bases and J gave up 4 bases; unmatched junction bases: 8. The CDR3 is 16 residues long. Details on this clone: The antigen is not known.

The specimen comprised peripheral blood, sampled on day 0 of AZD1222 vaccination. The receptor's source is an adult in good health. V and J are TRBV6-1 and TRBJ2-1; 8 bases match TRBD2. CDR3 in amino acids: CASSDRSGRLYNEQFF. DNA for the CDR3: TGTGCCAGCAGTGACCGGAGCGGGAGACTATACAATGAGCAGTTCTTC.